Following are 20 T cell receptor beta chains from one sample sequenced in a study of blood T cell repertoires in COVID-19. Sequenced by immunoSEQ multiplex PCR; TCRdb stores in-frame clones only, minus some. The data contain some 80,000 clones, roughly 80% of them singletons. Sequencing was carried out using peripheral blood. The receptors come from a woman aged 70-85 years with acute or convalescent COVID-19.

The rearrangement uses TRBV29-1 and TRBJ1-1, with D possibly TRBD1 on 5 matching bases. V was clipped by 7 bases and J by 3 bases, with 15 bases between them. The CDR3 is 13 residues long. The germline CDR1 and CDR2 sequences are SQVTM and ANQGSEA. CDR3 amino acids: CSGARGEDTEAFF. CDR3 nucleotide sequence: TGCAGCGGTGCACGGGGGGAGGACACTGAAGCTTTCTTT.

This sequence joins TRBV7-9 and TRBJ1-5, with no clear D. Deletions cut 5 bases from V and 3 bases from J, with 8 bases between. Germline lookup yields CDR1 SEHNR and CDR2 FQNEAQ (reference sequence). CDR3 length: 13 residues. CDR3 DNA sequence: TGTGCCAGCAGCAACAAGTCCAATCAGCCCCAGCATTTT. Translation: CASSNKSNQPQHF.

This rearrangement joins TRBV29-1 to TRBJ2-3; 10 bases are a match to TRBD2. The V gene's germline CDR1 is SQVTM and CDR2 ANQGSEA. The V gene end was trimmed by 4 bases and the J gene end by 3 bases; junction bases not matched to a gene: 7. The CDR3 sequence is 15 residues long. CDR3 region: CSVGASGSLTDTQYF. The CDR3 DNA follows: TGCAGCGTTGGGGCTAGCGGGAGCTTAACAGATACGCAGTATTTT.

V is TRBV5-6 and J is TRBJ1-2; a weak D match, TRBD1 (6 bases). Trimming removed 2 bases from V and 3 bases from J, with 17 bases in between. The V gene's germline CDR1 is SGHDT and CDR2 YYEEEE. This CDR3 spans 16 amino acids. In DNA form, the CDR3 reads TGTGCCAGCAGCTTAGGGGGATACGATAATCACTATGGCTACACCTTC. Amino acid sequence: CASSLGGYDNHYGYTF.

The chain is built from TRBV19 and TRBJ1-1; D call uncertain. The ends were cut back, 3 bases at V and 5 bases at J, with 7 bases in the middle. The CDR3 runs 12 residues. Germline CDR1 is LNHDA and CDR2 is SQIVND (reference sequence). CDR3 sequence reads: CASSIGNTEAFF. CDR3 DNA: TGTGCCAGTAGTATCGGGAATACTGAAGCTTTCTTT.

The CDR3 protein is CASSFLAGSTDTQYF. The CDR3 DNA reads as TGTGCCAGCAGCTTCTTAGCGGGGAGCACAGATACGCAGTATTTT. The rearrangement joins TRBV5-6 to TRBJ2-3, with 8 bases aligning to TRBD2. Looked up from germline, CDR1 is SGHDT and CDR2 is YYEEEE. The CDR3 runs 15 residues. Trimming removed 2 bases from V and 0 bases from J; junction bases left unmatched: 2.

CDR3 residues: CASSPQRSGTGFYGYTF. DNA of the CDR3: TGTGCCAGCTCACCACAACGGTCCGGGACAGGGTTCTATGGCTACACCTTC. The chain combines TRBV18 with TRBJ1-2; 9 bases match TRBD1. The germline V gene encodes CDR1 KGHSH and CDR2 LQKENI. The CDR3 sequence is 17 residues long. Unmatched junction bases numbered 10, after V lost 1 base and J lost 4 bases.

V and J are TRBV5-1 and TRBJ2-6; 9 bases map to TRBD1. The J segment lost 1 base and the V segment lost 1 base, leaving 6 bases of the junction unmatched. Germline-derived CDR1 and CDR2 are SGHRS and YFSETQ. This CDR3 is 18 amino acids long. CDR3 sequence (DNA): TGCGCCAGCAGCTTGTATGAACAGGGGGCATCTGGGGCCAACGTCCTGACTTTC. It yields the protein CASSLYEQGASGANVLTF.

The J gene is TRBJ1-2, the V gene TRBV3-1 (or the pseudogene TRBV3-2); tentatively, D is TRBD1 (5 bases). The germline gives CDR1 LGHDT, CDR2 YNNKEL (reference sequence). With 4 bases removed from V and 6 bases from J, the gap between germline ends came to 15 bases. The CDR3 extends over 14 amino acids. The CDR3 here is CASSPVSRVDGYTF. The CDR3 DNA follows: TGTGCCAGCAGCCCCGTCTCCAGGGTAGATGGCTACACCTTC.

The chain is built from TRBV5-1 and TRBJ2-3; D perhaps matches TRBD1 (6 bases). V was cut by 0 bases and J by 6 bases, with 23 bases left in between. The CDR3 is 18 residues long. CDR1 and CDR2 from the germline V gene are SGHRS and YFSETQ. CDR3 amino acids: CASSLEGDTSGFSDTQYF. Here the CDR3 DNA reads TGCGCCAGCAGCTTGGAGGGGGACACCTCCGGATTTTCCGATACGCAGTATTTT.

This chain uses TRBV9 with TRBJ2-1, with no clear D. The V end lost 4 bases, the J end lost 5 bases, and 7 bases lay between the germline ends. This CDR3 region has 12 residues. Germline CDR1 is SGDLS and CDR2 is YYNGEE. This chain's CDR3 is CASSFSNNEQFF. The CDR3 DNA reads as TGTGCCAGCAGCTTCAGTAACAATGAGCAGTTCTTC.

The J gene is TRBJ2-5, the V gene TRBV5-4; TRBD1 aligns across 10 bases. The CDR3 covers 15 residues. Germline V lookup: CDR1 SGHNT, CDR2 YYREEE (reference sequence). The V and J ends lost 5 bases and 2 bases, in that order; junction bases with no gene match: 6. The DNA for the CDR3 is TGTGCCAGCAGACGTGACAGGGGGCTTCAAGAGACCCAGTACTTC. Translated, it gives CASRRDRGLQETQYF.

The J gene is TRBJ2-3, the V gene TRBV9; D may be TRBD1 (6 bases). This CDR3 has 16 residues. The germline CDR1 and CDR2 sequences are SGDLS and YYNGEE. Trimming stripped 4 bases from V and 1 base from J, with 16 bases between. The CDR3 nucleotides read TGTGCCAGCAGCCCGACGACAGGTACGGGCACAGATACGCAGTATTTT. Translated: CASSPTTGTGTDTQYF.

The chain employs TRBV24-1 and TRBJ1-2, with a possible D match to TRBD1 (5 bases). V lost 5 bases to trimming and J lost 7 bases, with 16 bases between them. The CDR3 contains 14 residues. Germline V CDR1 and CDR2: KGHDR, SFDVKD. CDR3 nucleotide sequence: TGTGCCACCAGTGGAGGGGACTTTACTGGTGGCTACACCTTC. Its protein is CATSGGDFTGGYTF.

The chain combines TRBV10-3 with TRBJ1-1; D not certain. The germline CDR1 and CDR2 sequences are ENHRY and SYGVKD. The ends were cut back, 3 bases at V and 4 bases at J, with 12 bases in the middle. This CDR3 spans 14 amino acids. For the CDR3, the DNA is TGTGCCATCAGTGACCCCCCCGGGATCACTGAAGCTTTCTTT. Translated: CAISDPPGITEAFF.

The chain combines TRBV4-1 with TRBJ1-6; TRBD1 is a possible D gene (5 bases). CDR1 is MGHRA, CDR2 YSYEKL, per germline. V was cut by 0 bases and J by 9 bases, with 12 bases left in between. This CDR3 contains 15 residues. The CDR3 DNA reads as TGCGCCAGCAGCCAAGACAGGGAATCACGTTCACCCCTCCACTTT. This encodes CASSQDRESRSPLHF.

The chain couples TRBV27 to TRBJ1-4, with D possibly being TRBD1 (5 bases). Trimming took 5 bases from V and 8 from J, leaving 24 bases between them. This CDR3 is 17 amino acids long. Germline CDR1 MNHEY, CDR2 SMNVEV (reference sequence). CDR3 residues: CASSPRGRGIIREKLFF. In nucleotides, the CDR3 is TGTGCCAGCAGTCCTAGGGGTAGGGGCATAATCCGGGAAAAACTGTTTTTT. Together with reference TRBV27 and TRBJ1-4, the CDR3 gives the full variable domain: EAQVTQNPRYLITVTGKKLTVTCSQNMNHEYMSWYRQDPGLGLRQIYYSMNVEVTDKGDVPEGYKVSRKEKRNFPLILESPSPNQTSLYFCASSPRGRGIIREKLFFGSGTQLSVL.

CDR3 sequence reads: CASNLAANTGELFF. CDR3 in DNA: TGCGCCAGCAACCTAGCGGCGAACACCGGGGAGCTGTTTTTT. This chain joins TRBV5-1 and TRBJ2-2; TRBD2 aligns across 7 bases. The germline gives CDR1 SGHRS, CDR2 YFSETQ. V shed 6 bases and J 0 bases; nucleotides not matched to a gene: 2. The CDR3 covers 14 residues.

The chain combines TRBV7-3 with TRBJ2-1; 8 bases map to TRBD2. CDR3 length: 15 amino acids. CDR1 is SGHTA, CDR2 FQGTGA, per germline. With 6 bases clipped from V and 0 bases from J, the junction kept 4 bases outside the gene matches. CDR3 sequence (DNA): TGTGCCAGCAGTTCGGGAGGGAGCTCCTACAATGAGCAGTTCTTC. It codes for CASSSGGSSYNEQFF.

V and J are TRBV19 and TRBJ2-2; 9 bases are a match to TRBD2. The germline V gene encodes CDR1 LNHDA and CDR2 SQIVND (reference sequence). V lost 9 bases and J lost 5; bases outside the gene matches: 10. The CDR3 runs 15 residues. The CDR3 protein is CASRQREAGTGELFF. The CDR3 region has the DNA TGTGCCAGCAGACAGCGGGAGGCGGGGACCGGGGAGCTGTTTTTT.